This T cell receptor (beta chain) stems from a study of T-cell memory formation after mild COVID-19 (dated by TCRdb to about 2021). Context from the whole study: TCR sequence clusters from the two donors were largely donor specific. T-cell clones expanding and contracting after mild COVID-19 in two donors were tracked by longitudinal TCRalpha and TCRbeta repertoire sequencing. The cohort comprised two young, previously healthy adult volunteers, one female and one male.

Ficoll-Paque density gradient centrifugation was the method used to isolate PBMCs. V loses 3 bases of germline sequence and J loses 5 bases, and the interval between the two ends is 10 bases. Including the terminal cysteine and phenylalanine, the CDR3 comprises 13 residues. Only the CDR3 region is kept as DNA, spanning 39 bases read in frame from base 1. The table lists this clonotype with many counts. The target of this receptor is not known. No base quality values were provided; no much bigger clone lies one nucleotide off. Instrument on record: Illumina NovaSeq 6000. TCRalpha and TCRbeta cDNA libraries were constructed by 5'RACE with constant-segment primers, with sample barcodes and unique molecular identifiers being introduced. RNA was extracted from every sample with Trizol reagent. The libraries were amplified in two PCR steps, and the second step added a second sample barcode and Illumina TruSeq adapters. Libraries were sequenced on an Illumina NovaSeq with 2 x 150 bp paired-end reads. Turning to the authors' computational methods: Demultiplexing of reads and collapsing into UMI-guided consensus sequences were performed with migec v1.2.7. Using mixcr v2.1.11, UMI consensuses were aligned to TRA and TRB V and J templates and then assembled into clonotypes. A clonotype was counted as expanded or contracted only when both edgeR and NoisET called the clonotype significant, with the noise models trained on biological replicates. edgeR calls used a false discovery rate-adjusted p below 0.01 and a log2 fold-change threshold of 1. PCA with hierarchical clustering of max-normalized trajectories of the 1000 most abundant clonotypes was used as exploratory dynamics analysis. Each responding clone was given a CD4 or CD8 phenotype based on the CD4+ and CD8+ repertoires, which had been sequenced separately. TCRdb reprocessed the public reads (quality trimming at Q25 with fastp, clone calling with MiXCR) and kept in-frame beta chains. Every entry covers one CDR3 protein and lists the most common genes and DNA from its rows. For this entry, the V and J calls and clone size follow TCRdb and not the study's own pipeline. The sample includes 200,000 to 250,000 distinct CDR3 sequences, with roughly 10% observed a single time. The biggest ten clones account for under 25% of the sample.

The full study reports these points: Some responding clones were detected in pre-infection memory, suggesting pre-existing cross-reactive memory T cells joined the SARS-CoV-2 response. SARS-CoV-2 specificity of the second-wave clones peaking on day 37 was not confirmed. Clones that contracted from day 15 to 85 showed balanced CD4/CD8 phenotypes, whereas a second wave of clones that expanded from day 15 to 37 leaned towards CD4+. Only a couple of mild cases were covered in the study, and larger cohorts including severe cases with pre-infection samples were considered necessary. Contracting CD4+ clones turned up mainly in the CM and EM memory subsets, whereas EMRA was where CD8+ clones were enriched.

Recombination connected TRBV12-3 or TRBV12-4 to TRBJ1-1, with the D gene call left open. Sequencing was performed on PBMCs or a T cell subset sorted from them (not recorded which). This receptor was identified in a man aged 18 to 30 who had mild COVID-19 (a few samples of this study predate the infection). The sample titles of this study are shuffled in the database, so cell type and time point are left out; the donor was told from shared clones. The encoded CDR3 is CASSFPGETEAFF. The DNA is TGTGCCAGCAGTTTCCCCGGGGAGACTGAAGCTTTCTTT.